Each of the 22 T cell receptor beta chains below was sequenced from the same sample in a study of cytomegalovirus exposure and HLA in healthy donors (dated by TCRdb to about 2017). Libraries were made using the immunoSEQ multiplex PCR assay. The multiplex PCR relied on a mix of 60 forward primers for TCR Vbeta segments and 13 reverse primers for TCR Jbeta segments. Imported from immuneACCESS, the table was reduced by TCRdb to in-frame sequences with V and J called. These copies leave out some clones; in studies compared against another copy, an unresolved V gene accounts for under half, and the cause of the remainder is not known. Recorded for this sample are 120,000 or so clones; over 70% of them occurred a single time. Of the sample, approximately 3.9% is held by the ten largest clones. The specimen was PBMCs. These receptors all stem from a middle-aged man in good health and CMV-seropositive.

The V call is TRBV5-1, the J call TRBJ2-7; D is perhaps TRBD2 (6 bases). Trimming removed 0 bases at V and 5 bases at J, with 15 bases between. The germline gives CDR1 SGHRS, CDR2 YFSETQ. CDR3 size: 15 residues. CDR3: CASSLVMTSGHEQYF. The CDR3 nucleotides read TGCGCCAGCAGCTTGGTAATGACTAGTGGCCACGAGCAGTACTTC.

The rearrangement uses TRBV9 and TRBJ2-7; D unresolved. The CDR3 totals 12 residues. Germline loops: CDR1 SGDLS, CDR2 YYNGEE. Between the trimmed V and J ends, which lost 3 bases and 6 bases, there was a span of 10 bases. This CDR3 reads CASSADLGEQYF. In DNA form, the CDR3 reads TGTGCCAGCAGCGCCGACTTGGGCGAGCAGTACTTC.

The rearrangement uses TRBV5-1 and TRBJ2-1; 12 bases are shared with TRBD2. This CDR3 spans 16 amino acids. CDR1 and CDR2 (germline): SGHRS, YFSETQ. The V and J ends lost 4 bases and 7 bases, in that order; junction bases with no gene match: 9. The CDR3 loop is CASSPNLAGGLNEQFF. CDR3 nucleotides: TGCGCCAGCAGCCCGAACCTAGCGGGGGGGCTTAATGAGCAGTTCTTC. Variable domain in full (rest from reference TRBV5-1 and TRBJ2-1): KAGVTQTPRYLIKTRGQQVTLSCSPISGHRSVSWYQQTPGQGLQFLFEYFSETQRNKGNFPGRFSGRQFSNSRSEMNVSTLELGDSALYLCASSPNLAGGLNEQFFGPGTRLTVL.

Here the CDR3 DNA reads TGTGCCAGCAGCTTAGGAGGCAGCCCGGGGACCCAGTACTTC. It codes for CASSLGGSPGTQYF. The V gene is TRBV11-3, the J gene TRBJ2-5; no definite D call. V was trimmed by 1 base and J by 7 bases, leaving 13 bases between them. CDR1 and CDR2 from the germline V gene are SGHNT and YENEEA. This CDR3 region has 14 residues.

CDR3 in DNA: TGTGCCAGCAGCCCCCGGGGGGGCGCCTCTACTAACACCGGGGAGCTGTTTTTT. Residues: CASSPRGGASTNTGELFF. The chain links TRBV7-9 to TRBJ2-2, with 8 bases fitting TRBD2. V was clipped by 5 bases and J by 2 bases; unmatched bases: 13. Germline CDR1 and CDR2: SEHNR and FQNEAQ (reference sequence). This CDR3 is 18 amino acids long.

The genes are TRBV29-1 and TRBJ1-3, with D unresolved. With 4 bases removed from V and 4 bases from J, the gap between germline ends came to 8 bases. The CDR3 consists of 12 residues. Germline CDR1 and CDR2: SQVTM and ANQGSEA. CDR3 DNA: TGCAGCGTTGCCCATCAAGGAAACACCATATATTTT. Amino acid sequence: CSVAHQGNTIYF.

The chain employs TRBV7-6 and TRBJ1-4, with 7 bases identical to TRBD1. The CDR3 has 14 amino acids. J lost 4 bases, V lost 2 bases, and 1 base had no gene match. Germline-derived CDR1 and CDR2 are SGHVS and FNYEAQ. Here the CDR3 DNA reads TGTGCCAGCAGCTTACAGGGGGATAATGAAAAACTGTTTTTT. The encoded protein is CASSLQGDNEKLFF.

The CDR3 protein is CASSQVQGQRQFF. The DNA of the CDR3 is TGCGCCAGCAGCCAAGTCCAGGGACAACGGCAGTTCTTC. This rearrangement joins TRBV4-3 to TRBJ2-1; D is perhaps TRBD1 (6 bases). Per the germline V gene, CDR1 is LGHNA and CDR2 is YSLEER. The CDR3 totals 13 residues. The germline V and J ends were trimmed by 1 base and 12 bases, with 13 bases remaining between them.

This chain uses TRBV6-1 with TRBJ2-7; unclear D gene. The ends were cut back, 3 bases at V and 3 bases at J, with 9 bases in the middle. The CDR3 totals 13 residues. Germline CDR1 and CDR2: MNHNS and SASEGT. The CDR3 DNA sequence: TGTGCCAGCAGTGAGTACGGGTTCTACGAGCAGTACTTC. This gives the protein CASSEYGFYEQYF.

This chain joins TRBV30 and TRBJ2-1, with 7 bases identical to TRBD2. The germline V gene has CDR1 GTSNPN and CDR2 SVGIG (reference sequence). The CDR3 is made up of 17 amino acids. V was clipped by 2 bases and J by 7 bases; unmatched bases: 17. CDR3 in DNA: TGTGCCTGGAGTCAATGGGGCGTCCCCGGGAGGTCAAATGAGCAGTTCTTC. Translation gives CAWSQWGVPGRSNEQFF.

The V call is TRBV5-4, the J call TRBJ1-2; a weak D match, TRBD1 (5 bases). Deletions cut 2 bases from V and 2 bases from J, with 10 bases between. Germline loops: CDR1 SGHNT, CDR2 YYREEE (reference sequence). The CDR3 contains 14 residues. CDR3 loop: CASSFPGPNYGYTF. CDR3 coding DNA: TGTGCCAGCAGCTTCCCAGGGCCGAACTATGGCTACACCTTC.

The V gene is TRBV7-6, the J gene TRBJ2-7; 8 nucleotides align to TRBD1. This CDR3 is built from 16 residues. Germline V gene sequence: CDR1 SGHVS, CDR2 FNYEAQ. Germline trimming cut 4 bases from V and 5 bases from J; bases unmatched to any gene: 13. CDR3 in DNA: TGTGCCAGCAGCTCCTACTCCGAGACAGGGGTCCACGAGCAGTACTTC. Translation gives CASSSYSETGVHEQYF.

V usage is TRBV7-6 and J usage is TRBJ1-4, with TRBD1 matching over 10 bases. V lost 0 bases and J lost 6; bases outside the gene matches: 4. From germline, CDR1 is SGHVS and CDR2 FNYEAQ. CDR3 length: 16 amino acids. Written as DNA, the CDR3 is TGTGCCAGCAGCTTAGCCCGGACAGGGGGGTATGAAAAACTGTTTTTT. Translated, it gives CASSLARTGGYEKLFF.

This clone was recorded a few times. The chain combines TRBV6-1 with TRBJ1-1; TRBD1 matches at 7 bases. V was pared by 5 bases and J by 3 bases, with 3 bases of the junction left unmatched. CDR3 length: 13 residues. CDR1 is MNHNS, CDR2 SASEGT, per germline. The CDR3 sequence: CASSPTGDTEAFF. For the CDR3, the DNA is TGTGCCAGCAGTCCCACAGGGGACACTGAAGCTTTCTTT.

Here the CDR3 DNA reads TGTGCCAGCAGACTGGACAGCCCGGACAATCAGCCCCAGCATTTT. Its translation is CASRLDSPDNQPQHF. The chain joins TRBV28 to TRBJ1-5, with D maybe TRBD1 (6 bases). Germline V lookup: CDR1 MDHEN, CDR2 SYDVKM. The V gene lost 6 bases and the J gene lost 3 bases, with 15 bases spanning the gap. The CDR3 loop spans 15 amino acids.

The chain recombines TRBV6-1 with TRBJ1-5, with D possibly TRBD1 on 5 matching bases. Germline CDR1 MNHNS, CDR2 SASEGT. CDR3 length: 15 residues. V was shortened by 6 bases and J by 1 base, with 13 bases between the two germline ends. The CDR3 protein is CASRAPGGSNQPQHF. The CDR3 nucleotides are TGTGCCAGCAGAGCCCCCGGGGGGAGCAATCAGCCCCAGCATTTT.

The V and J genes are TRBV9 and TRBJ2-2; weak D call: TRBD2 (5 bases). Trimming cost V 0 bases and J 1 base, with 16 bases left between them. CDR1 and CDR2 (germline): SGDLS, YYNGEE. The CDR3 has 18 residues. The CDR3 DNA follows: TGTGCCAGCAGCGTAGTTCCAGCGGCGAAGTTGAACACCGGGGAGCTGTTTTTT. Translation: CASSVVPAAKLNTGELFF. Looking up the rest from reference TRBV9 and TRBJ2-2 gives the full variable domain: DSGVTQTPKHLITATGQRVTLRCSPRSGDLSVYWYQQSLDQGLQFLIQYYNGEERAKGNILERFSAQQFPDLHSELNLSSLELGDSALYFCASSVVPAAKLNTGELFFGEGSRLTVL.

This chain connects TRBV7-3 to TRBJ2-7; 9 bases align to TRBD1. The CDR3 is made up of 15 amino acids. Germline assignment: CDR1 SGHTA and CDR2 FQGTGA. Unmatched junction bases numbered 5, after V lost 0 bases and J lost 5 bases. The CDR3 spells CASSLTDRGGNEQYF. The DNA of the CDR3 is TGTGCCAGCAGCTTAACGGACAGGGGAGGGAACGAGCAGTACTTC.

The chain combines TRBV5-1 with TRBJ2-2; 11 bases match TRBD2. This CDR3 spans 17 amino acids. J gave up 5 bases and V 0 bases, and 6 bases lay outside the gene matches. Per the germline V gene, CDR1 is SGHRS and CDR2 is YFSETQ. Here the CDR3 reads CASSLEDTSGRTGELFF. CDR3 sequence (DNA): TGCGCCAGCAGCTTGGAGGATACTAGCGGGAGAACCGGGGAGCTGTTTTTT. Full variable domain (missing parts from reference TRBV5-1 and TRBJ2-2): KAGVTQTPRYLIKTRGQQVTLSCSPISGHRSVSWYQQTPGQGLQFLFEYFSETQRNKGNFPGRFSGRQFSNSRSEMNVSTLELGDSALYLCASSLEDTSGRTGELFFGEGSRLTVL.

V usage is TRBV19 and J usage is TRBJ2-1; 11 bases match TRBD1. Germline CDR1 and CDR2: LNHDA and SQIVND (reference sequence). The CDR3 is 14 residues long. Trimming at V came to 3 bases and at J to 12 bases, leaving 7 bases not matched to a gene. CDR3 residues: CASSMVGQGEGQFF. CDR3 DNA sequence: TGTGCCAGTAGTATGGTGGGACAGGGGGAAGGGCAGTTCTTC.

CDR3 in amino acids: CASSGRGNTEAFF. The CDR3 nucleotides are TGTGCCAGCAGCGGACGGGGTAACACTGAAGCTTTCTTT. This chain joins TRBV9 and TRBJ1-1; D remains unclear. V lost 3 bases and J lost 2, with 8 bases in between. The germline gives CDR1 SGDLS, CDR2 YYNGEE. The CDR3 totals 13 residues.

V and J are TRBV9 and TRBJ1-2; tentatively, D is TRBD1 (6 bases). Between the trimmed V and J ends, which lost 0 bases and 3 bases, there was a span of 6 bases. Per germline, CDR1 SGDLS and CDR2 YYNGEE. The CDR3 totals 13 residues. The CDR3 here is CASSVAGDYGYTF. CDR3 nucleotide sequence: TGTGCCAGCAGCGTAGCAGGGGACTATGGCTACACCTTC.